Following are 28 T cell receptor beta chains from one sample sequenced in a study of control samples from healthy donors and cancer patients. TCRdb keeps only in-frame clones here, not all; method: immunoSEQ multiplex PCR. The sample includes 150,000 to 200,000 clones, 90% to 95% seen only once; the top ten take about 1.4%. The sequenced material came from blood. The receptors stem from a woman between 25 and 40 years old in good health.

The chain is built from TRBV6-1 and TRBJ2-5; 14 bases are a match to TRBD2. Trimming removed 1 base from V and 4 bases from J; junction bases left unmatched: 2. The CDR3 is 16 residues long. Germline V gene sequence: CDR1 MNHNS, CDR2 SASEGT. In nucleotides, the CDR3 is TGTGCCAGCAGTGAAGGGGGACTAGCGGGGGTAGAGACCCAGTACTTC. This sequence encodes CASSEGGLAGVETQYF.

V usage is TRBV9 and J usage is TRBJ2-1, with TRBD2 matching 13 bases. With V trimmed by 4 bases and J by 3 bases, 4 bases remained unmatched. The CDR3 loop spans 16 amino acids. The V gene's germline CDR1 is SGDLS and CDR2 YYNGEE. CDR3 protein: CASSPRLAGGYNEQFF. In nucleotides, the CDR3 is TGTGCCAGCAGCCCCCGACTAGCGGGGGGCTACAATGAGCAGTTCTTC.

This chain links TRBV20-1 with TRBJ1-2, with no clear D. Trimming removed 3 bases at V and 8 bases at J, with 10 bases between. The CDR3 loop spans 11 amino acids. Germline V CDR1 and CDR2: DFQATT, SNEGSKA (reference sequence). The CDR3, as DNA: TGCAGTGCTAGTACCCTCTCAGGCTACACCTTC. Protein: CSASTLSGYTF.

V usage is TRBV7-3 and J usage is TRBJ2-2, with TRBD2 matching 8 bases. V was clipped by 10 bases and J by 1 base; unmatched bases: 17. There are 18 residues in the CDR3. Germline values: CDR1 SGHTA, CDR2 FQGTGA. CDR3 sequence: CATPDYREGPLNTGELFF. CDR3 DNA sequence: TGTGCCACCCCAGACTATCGGGAGGGCCCACTGAACACCGGGGAGCTGTTTTTT.

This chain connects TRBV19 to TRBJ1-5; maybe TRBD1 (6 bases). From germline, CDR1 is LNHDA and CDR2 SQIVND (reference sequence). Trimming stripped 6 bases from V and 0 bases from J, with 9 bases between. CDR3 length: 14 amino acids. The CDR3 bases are TGTGCCAGTAGCTCGACAGGTAGCAATCAGCCCCAGCATTTT. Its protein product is CASSSTGSNQPQHF.

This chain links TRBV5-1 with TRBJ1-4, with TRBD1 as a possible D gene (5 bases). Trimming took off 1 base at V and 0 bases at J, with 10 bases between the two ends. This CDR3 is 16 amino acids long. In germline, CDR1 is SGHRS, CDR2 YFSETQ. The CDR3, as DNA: TGCGCCAGCAGCTTGCAGGGACTTGCAACTAATGAAAAACTGTTTTTT. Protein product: CASSLQGLATNEKLFF.

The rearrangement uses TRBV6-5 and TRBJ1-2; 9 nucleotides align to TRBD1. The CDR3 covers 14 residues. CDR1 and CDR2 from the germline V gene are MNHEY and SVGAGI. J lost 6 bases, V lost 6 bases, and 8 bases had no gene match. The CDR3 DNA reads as TGTGCCAGCAGCCACAATACAGGGGGCGATGGCTACACCTTC. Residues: CASSHNTGGDGYTF.

The CDR3 bases are TGTGCCAGCTCACCGGGACTAGCCCAAACCGGGGAGCTGTTTTTT. The encoded protein is CASSPGLAQTGELFF. The gene calls are TRBV18 and TRBJ2-2; 9 nucleotides agree with TRBD2. V dropped 3 bases and J dropped 5; count of bases not matched to a gene: 4. The CDR3 spans 15 residues. Germline assignment: CDR1 KGHSH and CDR2 LQKENI. Together with reference TRBV18 and TRBJ2-2, the CDR3 gives the full variable domain: NAGVMQNPRHLVRRRGQEARLRCSPMKGHSHVYWYRQLPEEGLKFMVYLQKENIIDESGMPKERFSAEFPKEGPSILRIQQVVRGDSAAYFCASSPGLAQTGELFFGEGSRLTVL.

The CDR3 sequence: CASSLQGFEQYF. The CDR3, as DNA: TGTGCCAGCAGTTTACAGGGTTTCGAGCAGTACTTC. The chain couples TRBV27 to TRBJ2-7; maybe TRBD1 (5 bases). Trimming took off 2 bases at V and 6 bases at J, with 8 bases between the two ends. The CDR3 sequence is 12 residues long. Germline assignment: CDR1 MNHEY and CDR2 SMNVEV (reference sequence).

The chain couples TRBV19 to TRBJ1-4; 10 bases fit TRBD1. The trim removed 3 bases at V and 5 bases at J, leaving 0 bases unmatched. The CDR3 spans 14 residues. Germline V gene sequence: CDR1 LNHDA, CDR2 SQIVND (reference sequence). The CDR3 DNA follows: TGTGCCAGTAGTATGGGACAGGGGAATGAAAAACTGTTTTTT. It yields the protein CASSMGQGNEKLFF.

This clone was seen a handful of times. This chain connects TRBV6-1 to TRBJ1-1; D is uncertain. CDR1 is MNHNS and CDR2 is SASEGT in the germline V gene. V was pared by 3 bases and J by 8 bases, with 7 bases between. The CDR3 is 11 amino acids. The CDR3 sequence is CASSDRAEAFF. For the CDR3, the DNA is TGTGCCAGCAGTGATAGGGCAGAAGCTTTCTTT.

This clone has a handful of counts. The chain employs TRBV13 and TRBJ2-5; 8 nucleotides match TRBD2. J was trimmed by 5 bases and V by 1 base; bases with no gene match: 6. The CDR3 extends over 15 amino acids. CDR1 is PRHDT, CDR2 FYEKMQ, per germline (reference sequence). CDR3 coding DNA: TGTGCCAGCAGCTTAGAACGGGAGGGCCGGGAGACCCAGTACTTC. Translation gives CASSLEREGRETQYF.

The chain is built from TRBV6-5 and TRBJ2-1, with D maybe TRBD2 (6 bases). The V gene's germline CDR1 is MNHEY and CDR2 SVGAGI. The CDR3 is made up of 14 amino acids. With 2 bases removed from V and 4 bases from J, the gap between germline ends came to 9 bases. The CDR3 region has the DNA TGTGCCAGCAGTTACAGGACTAATTACAATGAGCAGTTCTTC. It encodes CASSYRTNYNEQFF.

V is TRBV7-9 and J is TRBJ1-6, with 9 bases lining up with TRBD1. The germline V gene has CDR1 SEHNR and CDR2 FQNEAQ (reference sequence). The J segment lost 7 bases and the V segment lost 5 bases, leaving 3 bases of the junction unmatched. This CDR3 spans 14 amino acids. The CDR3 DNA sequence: TGTGCCAGCAGCCCGACAGGGGGAAATTCACCCCTCCACTTT. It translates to CASSPTGGNSPLHF.

In DNA form, the CDR3 reads TGCGCCAGCAGCCAACCGGACTTATTTTCCACCGGGGAGCTGTTTTTT. Its translation: CASSQPDLFSTGELFF. The chain is built from TRBV4-1 and TRBJ2-2; D is perhaps TRBD2 (5 bases). The CDR3 length is 16 residues. CDR1 is MGHRA, CDR2 YSYEKL, per germline. Trimming removed 2 bases from V and 4 bases from J, with 14 bases in between.

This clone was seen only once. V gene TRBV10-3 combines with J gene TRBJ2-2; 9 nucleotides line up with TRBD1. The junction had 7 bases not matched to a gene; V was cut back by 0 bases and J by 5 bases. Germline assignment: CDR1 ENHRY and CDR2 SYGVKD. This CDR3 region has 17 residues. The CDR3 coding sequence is TGTGCCATCAGTGAGTCGAAGGGACAGGGTAGAACCGGGGAGCTGTTTTTT. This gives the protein CAISESKGQGRTGELFF.

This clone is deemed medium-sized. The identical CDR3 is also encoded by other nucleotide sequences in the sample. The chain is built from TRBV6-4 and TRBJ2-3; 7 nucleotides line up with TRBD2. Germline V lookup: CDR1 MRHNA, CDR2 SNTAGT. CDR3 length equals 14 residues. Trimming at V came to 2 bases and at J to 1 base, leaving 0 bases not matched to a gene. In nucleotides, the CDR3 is TGTGCCAGCAGTGACGGGGGGGGCACAGATACGCAGTATTTT. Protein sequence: CASSDGGGTDTQYF.

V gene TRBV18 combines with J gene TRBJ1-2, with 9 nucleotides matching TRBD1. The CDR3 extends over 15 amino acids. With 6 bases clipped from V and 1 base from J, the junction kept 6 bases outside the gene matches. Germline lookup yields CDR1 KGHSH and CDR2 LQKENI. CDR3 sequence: CASSPGQGRNYGYTF. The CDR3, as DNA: TGTGCCAGCTCCCCCGGACAGGGGCGTAACTATGGCTACACCTTC.

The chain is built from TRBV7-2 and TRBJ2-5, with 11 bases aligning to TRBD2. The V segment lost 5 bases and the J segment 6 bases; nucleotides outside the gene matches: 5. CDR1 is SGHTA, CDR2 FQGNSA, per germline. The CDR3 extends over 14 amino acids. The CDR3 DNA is TGTGCCAGCAGCAGTAGCGGGGGGGCAAAGACCCAGTACTTC. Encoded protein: CASSSSGGAKTQYF.

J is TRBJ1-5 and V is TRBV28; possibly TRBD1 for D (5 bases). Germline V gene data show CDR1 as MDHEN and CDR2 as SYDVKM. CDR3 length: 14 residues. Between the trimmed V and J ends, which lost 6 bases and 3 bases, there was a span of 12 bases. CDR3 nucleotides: TGTGCCAGCAGCCGGGGGGGGGACAATCAGCCCCAGCATTTT. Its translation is CASSRGGDNQPQHF.

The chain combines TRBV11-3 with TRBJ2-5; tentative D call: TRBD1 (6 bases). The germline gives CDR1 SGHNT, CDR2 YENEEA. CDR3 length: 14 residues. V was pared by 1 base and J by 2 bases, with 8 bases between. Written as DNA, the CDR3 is TGTGCCAGCAGCTTAGCAGGACAGCAAGAGACCCAGTACTTC. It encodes CASSLAGQQETQYF.

CDR3 in amino acids: CASSLASQGYEQYF. In DNA, the CDR3 is TGTGCCAGCAGCTTAGCGAGCCAGGGTTACGAGCAGTACTTC. The chain is built from TRBV7-9 and TRBJ2-7; a possible D gene is TRBD1 (5 bases). This CDR3 is 14 amino acids long. Germline values: CDR1 SEHNR, CDR2 FQNEAQ (reference sequence). Trimming took off 0 bases at V and 4 bases at J, with 10 bases between the two ends. Supplemented by reference TRBV7-9 and TRBJ2-7, the full variable domain reads DTGVSQNPRHKITKRGQNVTFRCDPISEHNRLYWYRQTLGQGPEFLTYFQNEAQLEKSRLLSDRFSAERPKGSFSTLEIQRTEQGDSAMYLCASSLASQGYEQYFGPGTRLTVT.

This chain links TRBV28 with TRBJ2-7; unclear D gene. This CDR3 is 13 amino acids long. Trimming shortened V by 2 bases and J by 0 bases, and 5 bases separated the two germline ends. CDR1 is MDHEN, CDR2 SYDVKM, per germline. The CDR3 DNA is TGTGCCAGCAGTTTACCTAGCTCCTACGAGCAGTACTTC. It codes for CASSLPSSYEQYF.

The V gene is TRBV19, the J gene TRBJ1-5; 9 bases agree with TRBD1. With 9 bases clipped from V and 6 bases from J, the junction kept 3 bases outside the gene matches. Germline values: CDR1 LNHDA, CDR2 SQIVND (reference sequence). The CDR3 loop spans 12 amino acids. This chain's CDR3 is CASGQGSQPQHF. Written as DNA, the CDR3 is TGTGCCAGCGGACAGGGGAGTCAGCCCCAGCATTTT.

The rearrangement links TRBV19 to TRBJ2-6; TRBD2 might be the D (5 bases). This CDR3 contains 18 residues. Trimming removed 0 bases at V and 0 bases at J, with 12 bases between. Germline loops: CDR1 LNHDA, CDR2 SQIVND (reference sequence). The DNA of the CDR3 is TGTGCCAGTAGTATAGATCCCACCCGGGACTCTGGGGCCAACGTCCTGACTTTC. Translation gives CASSIDPTRDSGANVLTF.

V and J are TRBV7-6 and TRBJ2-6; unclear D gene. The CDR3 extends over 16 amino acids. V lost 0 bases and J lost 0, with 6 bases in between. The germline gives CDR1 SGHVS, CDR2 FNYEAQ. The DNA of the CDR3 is TGTGCCAGCAGCTTAGCCGCCTCCTCTGGGGCCAACGTCCTGACTTTC. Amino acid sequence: CASSLAASSGANVLTF.

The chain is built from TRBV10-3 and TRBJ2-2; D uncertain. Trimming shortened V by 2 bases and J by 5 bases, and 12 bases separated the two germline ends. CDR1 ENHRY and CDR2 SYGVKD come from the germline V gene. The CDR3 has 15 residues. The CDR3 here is CAISETSPRTGELFF. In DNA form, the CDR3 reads TGTGCCATCAGTGAGACATCCCCTCGGACCGGGGAGCTGTTTTTT.

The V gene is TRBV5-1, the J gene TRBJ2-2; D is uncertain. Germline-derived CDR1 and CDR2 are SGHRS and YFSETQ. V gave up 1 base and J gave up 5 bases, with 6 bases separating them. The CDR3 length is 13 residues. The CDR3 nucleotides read TGCGCCAGCAGCTTGACAGTAACCGGGGAGCTGTTTTTT. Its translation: CASSLTVTGELFF.